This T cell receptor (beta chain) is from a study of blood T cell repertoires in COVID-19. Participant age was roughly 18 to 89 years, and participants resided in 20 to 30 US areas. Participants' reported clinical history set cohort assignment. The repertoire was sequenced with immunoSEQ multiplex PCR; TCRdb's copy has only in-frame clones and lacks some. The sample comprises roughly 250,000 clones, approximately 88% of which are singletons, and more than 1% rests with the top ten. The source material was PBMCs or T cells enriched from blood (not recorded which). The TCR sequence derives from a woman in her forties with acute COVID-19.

Here the CDR3 DNA reads TGCAGCGTTATAGCAGATACTAGCACAGATACGCAGTATTTT. Translating it yields CSVIADTSTDTQYF. The V gene is TRBV29-1, the J gene TRBJ2-3, with D unclear. Looked up from germline, CDR1 is SQVTM and CDR2 is ANQGSEA. The V gene lost 5 bases and the J gene lost 0 bases, with 12 bases spanning the gap. This CDR3 is built from 14 residues.